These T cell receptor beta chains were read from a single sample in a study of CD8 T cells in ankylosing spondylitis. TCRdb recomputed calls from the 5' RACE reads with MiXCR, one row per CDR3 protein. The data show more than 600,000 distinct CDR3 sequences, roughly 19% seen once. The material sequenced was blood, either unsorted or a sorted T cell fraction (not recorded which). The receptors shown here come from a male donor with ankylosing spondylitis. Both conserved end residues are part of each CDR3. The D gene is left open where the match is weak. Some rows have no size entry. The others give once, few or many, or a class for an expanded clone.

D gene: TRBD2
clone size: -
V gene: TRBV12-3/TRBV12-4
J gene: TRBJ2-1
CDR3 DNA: TGTGCCAGCAGTCGCGGGAGCGCCTCCTACAATGAGCAGTTCTTC
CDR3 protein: CASSRGSASYNEQFF

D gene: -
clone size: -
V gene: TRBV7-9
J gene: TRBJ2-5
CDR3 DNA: TGTGCCAGCAGTCCACCCCCGGGACGCACTAAAGAGACCCAGTACTTC
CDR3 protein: CASSPPPGRTKETQYF

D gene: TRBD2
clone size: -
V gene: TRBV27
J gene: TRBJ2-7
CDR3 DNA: TGTGCCAGCAGCAGACTTAGCGGGGGAGACTCCTACGAGCAGTACTTC
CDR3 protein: CASSRLSGGDSYEQYF

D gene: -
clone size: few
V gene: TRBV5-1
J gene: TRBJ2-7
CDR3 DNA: TGCGCCAGCAGCTCGGGCGGTTCAACGTCCTACGAGCAGTACTTC
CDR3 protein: CASSSGGSTSYEQYF

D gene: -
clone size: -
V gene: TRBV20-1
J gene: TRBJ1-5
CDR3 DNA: TGCAGTGCTAGGAATTTAGGCCTATTCAATCAGCCCCAGCATTTT
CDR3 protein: CSARNLGLFNQPQHF

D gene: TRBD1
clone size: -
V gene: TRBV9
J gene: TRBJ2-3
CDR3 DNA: TGTGCCAGCAGCGTAGGCGCGGGACAGGGGACAGATACGCAGTATTTT
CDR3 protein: CASSVGAGQGTDTQYF

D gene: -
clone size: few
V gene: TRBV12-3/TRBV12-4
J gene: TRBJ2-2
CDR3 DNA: TGTGCCAGCAGCTCCGAGGGCACCGGGGAGCTGTTTTTT
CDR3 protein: CASSSEGTGELFF

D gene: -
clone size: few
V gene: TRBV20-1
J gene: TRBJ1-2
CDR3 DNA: TGCAGTGCTTATTCTCATGGGCAGGGAAGAGGTGGCTACACCTTC
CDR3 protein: CSAYSHGQGRGGYTF

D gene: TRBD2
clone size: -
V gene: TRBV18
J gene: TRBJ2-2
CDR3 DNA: TGTGCCAGCCTTCCGGGACTAGGGAACACCGGGGAGCTGTTTTTT
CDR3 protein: CASLPGLGNTGELFF

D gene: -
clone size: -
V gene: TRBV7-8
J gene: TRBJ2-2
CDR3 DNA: TGTGCCAGCAGCTCAAGGCCAGGGTGGGGCACCGGGGAGCTGTTTTTT
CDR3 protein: CASSSRPGWGTGELFF

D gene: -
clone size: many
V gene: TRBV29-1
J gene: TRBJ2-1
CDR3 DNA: TGCAGCGTTGACAGGGTTTCAGGCAATGAGCAGTTCTTC
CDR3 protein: CSVDRVSGNEQFF

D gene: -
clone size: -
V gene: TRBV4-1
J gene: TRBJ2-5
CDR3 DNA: TGCGCCAGCAGCCAAGCGAGCAAGGAGAAAGAGACCCAGTACTTC
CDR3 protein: CASSQASKEKETQYF

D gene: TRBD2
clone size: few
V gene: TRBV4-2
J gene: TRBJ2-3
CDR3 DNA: TGTGCCAGCAGCCAAGATATGGCGGGAGAGACAGATACGCAGTATTTT
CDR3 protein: CASSQDMAGETDTQYF

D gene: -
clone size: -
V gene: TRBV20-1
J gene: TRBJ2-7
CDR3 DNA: TGCAGTGCCAGACCCCCAACCAGAGTACACGAGCAGTACTTC
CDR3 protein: CSARPPTRVHEQYF

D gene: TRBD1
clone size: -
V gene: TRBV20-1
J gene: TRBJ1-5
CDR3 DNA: TGCAGTGCTAGGGGACAGGGAGGGTTTAGCAATCAGCCCCAGCATTTT
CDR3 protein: CSARGQGGFSNQPQHF

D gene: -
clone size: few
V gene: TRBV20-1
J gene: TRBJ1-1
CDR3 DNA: TGCAGTGCCCCGGGGGGGTACGGGAACACTGAAGCTTTCTTT
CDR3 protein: CSAPGGYGNTEAFF

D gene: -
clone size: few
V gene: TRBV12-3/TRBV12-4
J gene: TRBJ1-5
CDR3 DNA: TGTGCCAGCAGTTTCGCCAAAAATCAGCCCCAGCATTTT
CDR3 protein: CASSFAKNQPQHF

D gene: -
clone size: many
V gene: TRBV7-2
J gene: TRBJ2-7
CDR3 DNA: TGTGCCAGCAGCCCGCGACGGAGCTCCTACGAGCAGTACTTC
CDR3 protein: CASSPRRSSYEQYF

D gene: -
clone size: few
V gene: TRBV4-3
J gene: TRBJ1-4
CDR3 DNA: TGCGCCAGCAGCCAAGAATTGGACGGGTGGGCTAATGAAAAACTGTTTTTT
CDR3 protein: CASSQELDGWANEKLFF

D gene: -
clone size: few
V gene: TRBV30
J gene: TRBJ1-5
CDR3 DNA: TGTGCCTGGGGGGACAATCAGCCCCAGCATTTT
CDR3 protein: CAWGDNQPQHF

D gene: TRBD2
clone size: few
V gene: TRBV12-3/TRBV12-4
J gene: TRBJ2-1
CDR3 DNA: TGTGCCAGCCGCCCCCTGAGCGGGAGGGCTTTAACCTACAATGAGCAGTTCTTC
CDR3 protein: CASRPLSGRALTYNEQFF

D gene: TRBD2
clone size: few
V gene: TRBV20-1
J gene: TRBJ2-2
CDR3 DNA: TGCAGTGCTAGAGATCTTAGCGGGGGCAACACCGGGGAGCTGTTTTTT
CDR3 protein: CSARDLSGGNTGELFF

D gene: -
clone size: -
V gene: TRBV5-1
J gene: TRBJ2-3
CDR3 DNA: TGCGCCAGCAGGGGGTCAGAAGCAGATACGCAGTATTTT
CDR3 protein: CASRGSEADTQYF

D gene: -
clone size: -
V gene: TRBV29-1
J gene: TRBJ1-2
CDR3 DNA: TGCAGCGTTGCGGCGGGGATCTATGGCTACACCTTC
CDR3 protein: CSVAAGIYGYTF

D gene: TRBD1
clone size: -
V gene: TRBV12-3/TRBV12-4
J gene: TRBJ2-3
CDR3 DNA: TGTGCCAGCCTCTCGACCAGGGGGCACACAGATACGCAGTATTTT
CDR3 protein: CASLSTRGHTDTQYF

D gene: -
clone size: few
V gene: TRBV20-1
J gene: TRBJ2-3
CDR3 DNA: TGCAGTGCTAGAGATTCAGGGACTTACCCAGATACGCAGTATTTT
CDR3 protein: CSARDSGTYPDTQYF

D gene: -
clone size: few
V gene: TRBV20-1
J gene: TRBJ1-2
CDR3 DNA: TGCAGTGCTAGAAGGAAGGGTCATGGCTACACCTTC
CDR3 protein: CSARRKGHGYTF

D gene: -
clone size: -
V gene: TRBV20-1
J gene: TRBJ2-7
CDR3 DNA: TGCAGTGCTAGTTCAGGGGATGCCTACGAGCAGTACTTC
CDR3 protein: CSASSGDAYEQYF

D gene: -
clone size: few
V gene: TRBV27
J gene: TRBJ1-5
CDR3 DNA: TGTGCCAGCAGTCCCTGGGGGGCATGGGATCAGCCCCAGCATTTT
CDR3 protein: CASSPWGAWDQPQHF

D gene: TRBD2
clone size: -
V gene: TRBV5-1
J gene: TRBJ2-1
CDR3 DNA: TGCGCCAGCAGCAGAGCGGGGGGGCAGAATGAGCAGTTCTTC
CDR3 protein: CASSRAGGQNEQFF

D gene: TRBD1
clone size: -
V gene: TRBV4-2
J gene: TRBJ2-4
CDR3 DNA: TGTGCCAGCAGCCAAGATGGGACAGGGGTGGCCAAAAACATTCAGTACTTC
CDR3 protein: CASSQDGTGVAKNIQYF

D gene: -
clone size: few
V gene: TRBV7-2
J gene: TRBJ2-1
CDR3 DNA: TGTGCCAGCAGGGGGGCAGCATCGGTCGAGCAGTTCTTC
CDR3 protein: CASRGAASVEQFF

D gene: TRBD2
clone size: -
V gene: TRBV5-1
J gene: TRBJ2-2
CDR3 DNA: TGCGCCAGCAGCTTGGTGGGGACTAGCGCCTTAACCGGGGAGCTGTTTTTT
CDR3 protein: CASSLVGTSALTGELFF

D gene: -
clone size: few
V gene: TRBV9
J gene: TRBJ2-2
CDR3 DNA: TGTGCCAGCAGCGTAGGCCAGGGGAAGTCCAACACCGGGGAGCTGTTTTTT
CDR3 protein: CASSVGQGKSNTGELFF

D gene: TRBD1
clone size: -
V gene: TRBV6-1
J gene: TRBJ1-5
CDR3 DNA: TGTGCCAGCAGTATAAGGACAGGGTATCAGCCCCAGCATTTT
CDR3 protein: CASSIRTGYQPQHF

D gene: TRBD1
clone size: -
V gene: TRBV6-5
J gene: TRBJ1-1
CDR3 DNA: TGTGCCAGCAGTTGGACAGGGATCGGGCGCACTGAAGCTTTCTTT
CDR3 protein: CASSWTGIGRTEAFF

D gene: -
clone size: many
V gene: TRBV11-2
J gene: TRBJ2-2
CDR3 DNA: TGTGCCAGCAGCCCCCAGCGTTTAGTGTTTGGAGACACCGGGGAGCTGTTTTTT
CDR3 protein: CASSPQRLVFGDTGELFF

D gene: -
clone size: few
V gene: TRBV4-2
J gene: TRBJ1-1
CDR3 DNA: TGTGCCAGCAGCCCCGGACAGCCGAACACTGAAGCTTTCTTT
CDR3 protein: CASSPGQPNTEAFF

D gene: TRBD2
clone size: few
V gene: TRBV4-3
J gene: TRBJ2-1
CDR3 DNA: TGCGCCAGCAGCCAAGATATCGGGAGGTACAATGAGCAGTTCTTC
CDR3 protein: CASSQDIGRYNEQFF

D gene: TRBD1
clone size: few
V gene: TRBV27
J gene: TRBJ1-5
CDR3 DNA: TGTGCCAGGCCTACAAGGGGACAGGGTGGCAATCAGCCCCAGCATTTT
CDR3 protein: CARPTRGQGGNQPQHF

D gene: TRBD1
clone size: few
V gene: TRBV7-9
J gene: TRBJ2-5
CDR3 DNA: TGTGCCAGCAGCTTTACGGGGACAGGCCAAGAGACCCAGTACTTC
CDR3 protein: CASSFTGTGQETQYF

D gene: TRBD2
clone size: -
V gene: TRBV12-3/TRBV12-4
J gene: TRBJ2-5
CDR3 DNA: TGTGCCAGCAGAGCGGGGCCCGAACAAGAGACCCAGTACTTC
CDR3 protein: CASRAGPEQETQYF

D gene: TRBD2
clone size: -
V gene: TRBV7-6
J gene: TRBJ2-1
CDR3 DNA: TGTGCCAGCAGTCCTAGACTAGCGGCCCACAATGAGCAGTTCTTC
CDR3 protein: CASSPRLAAHNEQFF

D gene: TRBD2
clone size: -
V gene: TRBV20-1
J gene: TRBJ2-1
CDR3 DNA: TGCAGTGAGCGGACTAGCGGTGGCAATGAGCAGTTCTTC
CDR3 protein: CSERTSGGNEQFF

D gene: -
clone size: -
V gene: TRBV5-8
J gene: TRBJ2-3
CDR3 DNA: TGTGCCAGCTTGGCGAGACCCACAGATACGCAGTATTTT
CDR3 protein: CASLARPTDTQYF

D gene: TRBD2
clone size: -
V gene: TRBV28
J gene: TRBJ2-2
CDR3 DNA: TGTGCCAGCAGTTTCAATCCACTAGCGGGGGGGCGGACCGGGGAGCTGTTTTTT
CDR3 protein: CASSFNPLAGGRTGELFF

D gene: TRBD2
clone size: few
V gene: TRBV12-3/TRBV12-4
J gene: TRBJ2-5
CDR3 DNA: TGTGCCAGCTCCCCGGGAGGGGCAGCTCAAGAGACCCAGTACTTC
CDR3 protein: CASSPGGAAQETQYF

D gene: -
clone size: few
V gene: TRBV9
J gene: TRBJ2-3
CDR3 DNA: TGTGCCAGCAGCGTGCAGGGTTCGGCAGATACGCAGTATTTT
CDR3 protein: CASSVQGSADTQYF

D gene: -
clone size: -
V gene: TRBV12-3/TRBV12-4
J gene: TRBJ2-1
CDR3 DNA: TGTGCCAGCACCCAGGGATACCATGAGCAGTTCTTC
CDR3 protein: CASTQGYHEQFF

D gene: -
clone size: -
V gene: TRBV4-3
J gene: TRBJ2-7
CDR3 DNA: TGCGCCAGCAGCCAATTTAGAAGCGCGGTCGAGCAGTACTTC
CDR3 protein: CASSQFRSAVEQYF

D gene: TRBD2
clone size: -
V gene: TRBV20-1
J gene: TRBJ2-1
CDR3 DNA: TGCAGTGCTCCTAGCGGGGGCAGTGAGCAGTTCTTC
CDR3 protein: CSAPSGGSEQFF

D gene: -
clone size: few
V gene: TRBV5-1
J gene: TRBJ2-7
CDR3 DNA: TGCGCCAGCAGCTTGGCTTCCACCAACTACGAGCAGTACTTC
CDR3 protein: CASSLASTNYEQYF